The 21 T cell receptor beta chains below all came from one sample that was sequenced in a study of blood T cells in healthy people across ages. A J-beta primer mix and a sample-barcoded 5' primer were used in a second PCR of about 6 to 12 cycles. TCRdb itself ran the 5' RACE reads through MiXCR, one entry per CDR3 protein. Found here are about 1.7 million distinct CDR3 sequences, roughly 27% of them singletons; the top ten hold 6.5% to 8.5%. Sequencing was carried out using blood. These receptor sequences come from a woman aged 25 to 39 in good health.

This clonotype was recorded at least ten times. The chain uses TRBV10-3 and TRBJ1-2; 9 nucleotides match TRBD1. From germline, CDR1 is ENHRY and CDR2 SYGVKD. The CDR3 has 14 residues. V trimming: 0 bases; J trimming: 5 bases; junction bases outside the gene matches: 1. The CDR3: CAISESGTGYGYTF. The CDR3, as DNA: TGTGCCATCAGTGAGTCGGGGACAGGGTATGGCTACACCTTC.

In this sample, this clonotype turned up a few times. The chain uses TRBV6-2 or TRBV6-3 and TRBJ2-1; possibly TRBD1 for D (6 bases). Germline values: CDR1 MNHEY, CDR2 SVGEGT. With 2 bases removed from V and 7 bases from J, the gap between germline ends came to 15 bases. This CDR3 is 15 amino acids long. CDR3 region: CASSYGQGIQNEQFF. CDR3 coding DNA: TGTGCCAGCAGTTACGGGCAGGGGATCCAAAATGAGCAGTTCTTC.

In DNA, the CDR3 is TGTGCCAGCAGTTACGGGACAGTAGACACTGAAGCTTTCTTT. This sequence encodes CASSYGTVDTEAFF. The V call is TRBV12-3 or TRBV12-4, the J call TRBJ1-1; TRBD1 matches at 7 bases. Unmatched junction bases numbered 5, after V lost 4 bases and J lost 3 bases. The length of the CDR3 is 14 residues.

CDR3 protein: CSAREWTGNLYEQYF. CDR3 bases: TGCAGTGCTAGAGAGTGGACAGGGAATCTCTACGAGCAGTACTTC. The chain is built from TRBV20-1 and TRBJ2-7; 8 bases line up with TRBD1. From germline, CDR1 is DFQATT and CDR2 SNEGSKA (reference sequence). This CDR3 region has 15 residues. J lost 3 bases, V lost 0 bases, and 7 bases had no gene match.

As regards this clonotype: Just one base apart from a much larger clone, this may be a read error. The V and J genes are TRBV12-3 or TRBV12-4 and TRBJ2-5, with 7 bases matching TRBD1. V trimming: 6 bases; J trimming: 4 bases; junction bases outside the gene matches: 8. CDR3 length: 14 residues. The CDR3 nucleotides are TGTGCCAGCAGCCCCGGGACAGAACGAGAGACCCAGTACTTC. Translation gives CASSPGTERETQYF.

The chain links TRBV2 to TRBJ2-3, with D hard to call. V was trimmed by 2 bases and J by 7 bases, leaving 4 bases between them. Per germline, CDR1 SNHLY and CDR2 FYNNEI. This CDR3 has 11 residues. CDR3 nucleotides: TGTGCCAGCAGTGAATTGAATACGCAGTATTTT. The encoded protein is CASSELNTQYF.

Regarding this clonotype: A much larger clonotype is one base distant, so this may be a read error. The V call is TRBV7-2, the J call TRBJ1-1, with 7 bases identical to TRBD1. The germline V gene encodes CDR1 SGHTA and CDR2 FQGNSA. The CDR3 spans 12 residues. V trimming: 5 bases; J trimming: 8 bases; junction bases outside the gene matches: 5. Here the CDR3 reads CASSAGTAEAFF. CDR3 DNA sequence: TGTGCCAGCAGCGCCGGGACAGCCGAAGCTTTCTTT.

CDR3 DNA sequence: TGTGCCAGCAGCCGCGGGGGACCGGGACTAGGGGGGGATACGCAGTATTTT. It encodes CASSRGGPGLGGDTQYF. The chain joins TRBV7-2 to TRBJ2-3; 8 nucleotides line up with TRBD2. The CDR3 totals 17 residues. Germline V gene sequence: CDR1 SGHTA, CDR2 FQGNSA. Losses at the gene ends were 5 bases for V and 6 bases for J; bases not matched to a gene: 16.

The chain is built from TRBV10-3 and TRBJ2-1; 8 nucleotides agree with TRBD1. The J segment lost 0 bases and the V segment lost 4 bases, leaving 5 bases of the junction unmatched. CDR3 size: 16 residues. CDR1 and CDR2 from the germline V gene are ENHRY and SYGVKD. CDR3 nucleotides: TGTGCCATCAGTGCCCCAGGACAGGGCTCCTACAATGAGCAGTTCTTC. Its protein product is CAISAPGQGSYNEQFF.

Concerning this clonotype itself: A read error may produce the germline difference seen at one junction end. The chain is built from TRBV9 and TRBJ2-3; tentative D call: TRBD2 (5 bases). CDR1 and CDR2 from the germline V gene are SGDLS and YYNGEE. The CDR3 has 14 residues. CDR3 region: CTSSGLLYTDTQYF. CDR3 DNA: TGTACCAGCAGCGGCTTGCTTTACACAGATACGCAGTATTTT.

This clonotype was observed a few times. This chain connects TRBV7-9 to TRBJ2-5; the D call may be TRBD1 or TRBD2 (5 bases each). V was trimmed by 10 bases and J by 1 base, leaving 13 bases between them. CDR1 SEHNR and CDR2 FQNEAQ come from the germline V gene (reference sequence). The CDR3 contains 13 residues. The CDR3 protein is CATKRGPQETQYF. In nucleotides, the CDR3 is TGTGCCACAAAGAGGGGTCCCCAAGAGACCCAGTACTTC.

The chain recombines TRBV5-1 with TRBJ1-1; 9 bases are a match to TRBD1. The CDR3 contains 15 residues. V was clipped by 6 bases and J by 0 bases; unmatched bases: 6. Germline CDR1 and CDR2: SGHRS and YFSETQ. For the CDR3, the DNA is TGCGCCAGCACCATTACAGGGGGCGTGAACACTGAAGCTTTCTTT. It codes for CASTITGGVNTEAFF.

This clonotype has a count of ten or more. The chain has TRBV5-1 and TRBJ2-5, with TRBD2 identical over 7 bases. CDR1 SGHRS and CDR2 YFSETQ come from the germline V gene. The CDR3 runs 15 residues. The junction had 10 bases not matched to a gene; V was cut back by 6 bases and J by 2 bases. CDR3 sequence (DNA): TGCGCCAGCATCCCGGGACTAACCTTTCAAGAGACCCAGTACTTC. Amino acids: CASIPGLTFQETQYF.

For this clonotype: This may be a read error, as it is one base from a much larger clone. J is TRBJ1-2 and V is TRBV6-5, with TRBD1 matching over 7 bases. V shed 8 bases and J 2 bases; nucleotides not matched to a gene: 8. In germline, CDR1 is MNHEY, CDR2 SVGAGI. The CDR3 spans 14 residues. CDR3 DNA sequence: TGTGCCAGCTGCCCCCAGGGGGGAAACTATGGCTACACCTTC. This encodes CASCPQGGNYGYTF.

There are a few counts of this clonotype. V is TRBV10-1 and J is TRBJ2-1, with a tentative D call TRBD2 (5 bases). The V end lost 1 base, the J end lost 7 bases, and 17 bases lay between the germline ends. Germline V gene data show CDR1 as WNHNN and CDR2 as SYGVQD (reference sequence). The CDR3 runs 16 residues. The CDR3: CASSEWERPTGNEQFF. The CDR3 bases are TGCGCCAGCAGTGAGTGGGAGCGGCCCACTGGGAATGAGCAGTTCTTC.

The CDR3 region is CASRPGTDNTGELFF. For the CDR3, the DNA is TGTGCCAGCAGGCCCGGGACAGACAACACCGGGGAGCTGTTTTTT. The rearrangement uses TRBV12-3 or TRBV12-4 and TRBJ2-2, with TRBD1 matching over 7 bases. This CDR3 is 15 amino acids long. V shed 6 bases, J shed 2 bases, and the junction held 6 bases outside the gene matches.

The V and J genes are TRBV30 and TRBJ2-1; D gene ambiguous. Trimming removed 2 bases from V and 0 bases from J, with 5 bases in between. The CDR3 has 13 residues. Germline lookup yields CDR1 GTSNPN and CDR2 SVGIG (reference sequence). The CDR3 nucleotides are TGTGCCTGGAGTCCAGACTCCTACAATGAGCAGTTCTTC. As protein: CAWSPDSYNEQFF.

The sample holds a few counts of this clonotype. The chain joins TRBV12-3 or TRBV12-4 to TRBJ1-5; a weak D match, TRBD1 (6 bases). This CDR3 is built from 14 residues. Trimming pared 6 bases from V and 7 bases from J, leaving 16 bases between. DNA for the CDR3: TGTGCCAGCAGCTCAGGGGCTCAGAGACAGCCCCAGCATTTT. Protein: CASSSGAQRQPQHF.

For this clonotype: A read error may be the cause here, since a much bigger clone is one base away. The rearrangement uses TRBV29-1 and TRBJ2-6; D may be TRBD2 (5 bases). Deletions cut 5 bases from V and 4 bases from J, with 15 bases between. Germline CDR1 and CDR2: SQVTM and ANQGSEA. CDR3 size: 15 residues. The CDR3 DNA sequence: TGCAGCGTTTTTGAGGGTCGGTCGGGGGCCAACGTCCTGACTTTC. Translating gives CSVFEGRSGANVLTF.

On this clonotype: This may come from a read error, since a much larger clone is one base off. The V and J genes are TRBV29-1 and TRBJ2-5; 9 bases fit TRBD2. CDR1 and CDR2 from the germline V gene are SQVTM and ANQGSEA. CDR3 length: 13 amino acids. V shed 3 bases and J 11 bases; nucleotides not matched to a gene: 10. This CDR3 is CSVDRGRAIEQYF. Here the CDR3 DNA reads TGCAGCGTTGACCGCGGGAGGGCCATTGAGCAGTACTTC.

V is TRBV11-2 and J is TRBJ2-3; 9 nucleotides align to TRBD1. Per the germline V gene, CDR1 is SGHAT and CDR2 is FQNNGV. The CDR3 sequence is 16 residues long. Unmatched junction bases numbered 10, after V lost 6 bases and J lost 3 bases. The CDR3 nucleotides read TGTGCCAGCAGTAAAACAGGGGGCTCTTTGACAGATACGCAGTATTTT. Translating it yields CASSKTGGSLTDTQYF.